These 7 T cell receptor beta chains originate from one sample sequenced in a study of glioma-infiltrating T cells. The iRepertoire nested amplicon-rescue multiplex PCR amplified TCR alpha and beta CDR3s from RNA. TCRdb itself ran the multiplex PCR reads through MiXCR, one entry per CDR3 protein. The sample lists under 50,000 distinct CDR3 sequences, about 22% occurring once. Sequencing was done on a sample of glioma tissue, nonneoplastic brain tissue, or PBMCs (not recorded which). The receptor set was obtained from a human donor with low-grade glioma or glioblastoma, undergoing nonglioma brain surgery, or in good health (not recorded which).

For this clonotype: This may come from a read error, since a much larger clone is one base off. The rearrangement uses TRBV19 and TRBJ1-5, with 7 bases lining up with TRBD1. This CDR3 spans 15 amino acids. With V trimmed by 4 bases and J by 3 bases, 6 bases remained unmatched. CDR1 is LNHDA, CDR2 SQIVND, per germline (reference sequence). CDR3 sequence (DNA): TGTGCCAGTAGTAGAGGGACAGTGAACAATCAGCCCCAGCATTTT. Protein: CASSRGTVNNQPQHF.

This clonotype has ten or more counts. The J gene is TRBJ2-3, the V gene TRBV7-2, with a possible D match to TRBD1 (6 bases). The CDR3 contains 15 residues. Germline V gene data show CDR1 as SGHTA and CDR2 as FQGNSA. V gave up 1 base and J gave up 4 bases, with 12 bases separating them. DNA of the CDR3: TGTGCCAGCAGCTTAGGTGACTCAGGGGCAGATACGCAGTATTTT. It translates to CASSLGDSGADTQYF.

This clonotype qualifies as medium-sized. V usage is TRBV6-1 and J usage is TRBJ1-1; no clear D gene. From germline, CDR1 is MNHNS and CDR2 SASEGT. This CDR3 region has 15 residues. V dropped 1 base and J dropped 5 bases, with 14 bases sitting between them. The CDR3 here is CASSEETFSRTEAFF. Here the CDR3 DNA reads TGTGCCAGCAGTGAAGAGACATTCTCAAGGACTGAAGCTTTCTTT.

This clonotype occurred many times. The chain carries TRBV4-2 and TRBJ1-5; D is unclear. The CDR3 is made up of 15 amino acids. V was shortened by 1 base and J by 1 base, with 8 bases between the two germline ends. From germline, CDR1 is LGHNA and CDR2 YNFKEQ. The CDR3 here is CASSQGSMSNQPQHF. CDR3 DNA sequence: TGTGCCAGCAGCCAAGGGTCGATGAGCAATCAGCCCCAGCATTTT.

This clonotype came up many times. J is TRBJ2-2 and V is TRBV3-1; possibly TRBD2 for D (6 bases). The CDR3 contains 16 residues. The germline CDR1 and CDR2 sequences are LGHDT and YNNKEL (reference sequence). V gave up 1 base and J gave up 4 bases, with 13 bases separating them. The CDR3 nucleotides read TGTGCCAGCAGCCAAGCGACTAGGTTTACCACCGGGGAGCTGTTTTTT. Its translation: CASSQATRFTTGELFF.

This clonotype was seen repeatedly, ten times or more. This chain connects TRBV18 to TRBJ2-3; tentatively, D is TRBD1 (6 bases). CDR1 is KGHSH, CDR2 LQKENI, per germline. Trimming took 0 bases from V and 3 from J, leaving 7 bases between them. The CDR3 totals 14 residues. The CDR3 DNA reads as TGTGCCAGCTCACCACCAGGACAGACAGATACGCAGTATTTT. Translated, it gives CASSPPGQTDTQYF. Full variable domain (rest looked up from reference TRBV18 and TRBJ2-3): NAGVMQNPRHLVRRRGQEARLRCSPMKGHSHVYWYRQLPEEGLKFMVYLQKENIIDESGMPKERFSAEFPKEGPSILRIQQVVRGDSAAYFCASSPPGQTDTQYFGPGTRLTVL.

This clonotype has at least ten counts. The gene calls are TRBV6-1 and TRBJ2-1; 13 nucleotides align to TRBD2. J lost 6 bases, V lost 3 bases, and 2 bases had no gene match. Germline CDR1 and CDR2: MNHNS and SASEGT. The length of the CDR3 is 15 residues. CDR3 DNA: TGTGCCAGCAGTGAGACTAGCGGGAGGCTCAATGAGCAGTTCTTC. It yields the protein CASSETSGRLNEQFF.